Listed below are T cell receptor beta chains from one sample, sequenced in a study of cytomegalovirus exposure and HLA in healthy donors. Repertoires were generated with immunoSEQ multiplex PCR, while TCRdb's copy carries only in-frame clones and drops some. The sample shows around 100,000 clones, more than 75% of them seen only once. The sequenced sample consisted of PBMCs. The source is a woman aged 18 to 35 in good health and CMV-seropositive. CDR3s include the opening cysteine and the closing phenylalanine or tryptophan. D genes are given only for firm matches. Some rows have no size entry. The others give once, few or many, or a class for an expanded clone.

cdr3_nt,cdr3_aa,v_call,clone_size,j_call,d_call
TGCGCCAGCAGCTCCTCACAGGGCTCGGTCACTGAAGCTTTCTTT,CASSSSQGSVTEAFF,TRBV5-1,-,TRBJ1-1,-
TGTGCCAGCAGCTTAACTGCTAGCTTGGGCGAGACCCAGTACTTC,CASSLTASLGETQYF,TRBV7-3,-,TRBJ2-5,-
TGTGCCAGTAGTATAAAGGGGACAGGGGGCGAAAAACTGTTTTTT,CASSIKGTGGEKLFF,TRBV19,-,TRBJ1-4,TRBD1
TGCAGCGTTGCCGGGAGGGCCTACAATGAGCAGTTCTTC,CSVAGRAYNEQFF,TRBV29-1,-,TRBJ2-1,TRBD2
TGTGCCAGCAGCTGGGGGACAGCCCAGCGCTACGAGCAGTACTTC,CASSWGTAQRYEQYF,TRBV11-1,once,TRBJ2-7,TRBD1
TGTGCCAGCAGTTACAGCCTAGCAGATACGCAGTATTTT,CASSYSLADTQYF,TRBV6-5,-,TRBJ2-3,-
TGTGCCAGCAGCGCAGGGGGCAGGGCGGGGACTGAAGCTTTCTTT,CASSAGGRAGTEAFF,TRBV9,-,TRBJ1-1,TRBD1
TGTGCCAGCAGTGAGTCTGTAAATTTGAACACTGAAGCTTTCTTT,CASSESVNLNTEAFF,TRBV6-4,-,TRBJ1-1,-
TGTGCCTGGAGTGTAAGGGGACTAACGTACGGGGAGCTGTTTTTT,CAWSVRGLTYGELFF,TRBV30,-,TRBJ2-2,TRBD2
TGTGCCAGCAGACAGGACAGCTTTGAAGGAAACACCATATATTTT,CASRQDSFEGNTIYF,TRBV6-5,-,TRBJ1-3,-
TGCAGCGCACCGGGACAGATCACCGGGGAGCTGTTTTTT,CSAPGQITGELFF,TRBV29-1,-,TRBJ2-2,TRBD1
TGCGCCAGCAGCTTGGACAGAACCTCCTATGGCTACACCTTC,CASSLDRTSYGYTF,TRBV5-1,-,TRBJ1-2,-
TGTGCCAGCAGCCCCCCCGGAGGGACTAGCGGGTACAATGAGCAGTTCTTC,CASSPPGGTSGYNEQFF,TRBV9,-,TRBJ2-1,TRBD2
TGCAGCGGGCGGACAACTTGGCGCGCTGAAGCTTTCTTT,CSGRTTWRAEAFF,TRBV29-1,-,TRBJ1-1,-
TGTGCCAGCAGTTTCTATCGGGGGATAGGTACAGCTGGAAACACCATATATTTT,CASSFYRGIGTAGNTIYF,TRBV27,-,TRBJ1-3,-
TGTGCCAGCACCTCGGGACAGGGACCCGGTCAGCCCCAGCATTTT,CASTSGQGPGQPQHF,TRBV2,-,TRBJ1-5,TRBD1
TGTGCCAGCAGCGGCCAGGGAAGCTACGAGCAGTACTTC,CASSGQGSYEQYF,TRBV5-6,-,TRBJ2-7,-
TGTGCCAGCAGTTTCAATCGGGTCCTCTATGGCTACACCTTC,CASSFNRVLYGYTF,TRBV27,-,TRBJ1-2,-
TGTGCCAGCAGCGTAGGACAGGATGGTTTCACAGATACGCAGTATTTT,CASSVGQDGFTDTQYF,TRBV9,once,TRBJ2-3,-
TGCGCCAGCAGCTTGTTAGGGACAGAAGGAAACACCATATATTTT,CASSLLGTEGNTIYF,TRBV5-1,-,TRBJ1-3,TRBD1